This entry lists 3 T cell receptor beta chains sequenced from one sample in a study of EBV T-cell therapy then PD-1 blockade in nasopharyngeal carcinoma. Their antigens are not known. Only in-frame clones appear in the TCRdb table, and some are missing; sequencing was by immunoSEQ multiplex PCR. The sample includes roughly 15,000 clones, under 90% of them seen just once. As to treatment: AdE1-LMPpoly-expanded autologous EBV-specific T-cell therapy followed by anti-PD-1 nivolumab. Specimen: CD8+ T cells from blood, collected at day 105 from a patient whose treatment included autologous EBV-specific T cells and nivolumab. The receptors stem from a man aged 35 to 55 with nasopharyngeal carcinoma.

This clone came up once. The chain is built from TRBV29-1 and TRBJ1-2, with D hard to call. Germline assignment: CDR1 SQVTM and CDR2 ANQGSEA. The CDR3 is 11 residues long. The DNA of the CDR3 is TGCGGAACCGGGGATGACTATGGCTACACCTTC. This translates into CGTGDDYGYTF.

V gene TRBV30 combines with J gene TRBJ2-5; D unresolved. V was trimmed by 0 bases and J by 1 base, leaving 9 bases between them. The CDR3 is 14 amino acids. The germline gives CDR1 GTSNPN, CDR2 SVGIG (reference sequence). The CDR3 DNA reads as TGTGCCTGGAGTGTCGAACGCAGCCAAGAGACCCAGTACTTC. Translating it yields CAWSVERSQETQYF.

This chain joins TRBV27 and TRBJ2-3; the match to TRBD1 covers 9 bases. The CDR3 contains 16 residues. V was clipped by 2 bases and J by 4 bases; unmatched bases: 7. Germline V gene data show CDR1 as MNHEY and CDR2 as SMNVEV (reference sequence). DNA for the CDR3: TGTGCCAGCAGTTTACTTGGGGGACAGGGAGCAGATACGCAGTATTTT. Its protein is CASSLLGGQGADTQYF.